Listed below are T cell receptor beta chains from one sample, sequenced in a study of blood T cells in healthy people across ages. TCRdb used MiXCR to reprocess the 5' RACE reads, holding one entry per CDR3 protein. The sample contains fewer than 2 million distinct CDR3 sequences, 30% to 40% of which appear only once. The sequenced sample was blood. These TCRs come from a human donor in good health. CDR3s include the opening cysteine and the closing phenylalanine or tryptophan. A D gene is named only where the DNA matches it firmly. The size of a clone is reported for some rows only, either as once, few or many, or as a class for expanded clones.

.,TRBV28,TRBJ2-3,.,CAGSPNGQSTDTQYF,TGTGCCGGCAGTCCGAATGGACAGAGCACAGATACGCAGTATTTT
few,TRBV19,TRBJ2-7,.,CASYIVYEQYF,TGTGCCAGCTACATAGTCTACGAGCAGTACTTC
few,TRBV7-2,TRBJ2-5,TRBD2,CASSLGPAGVGTQYF,TGTGCCAGCAGCTTAGGACCAGCGGGGGTCGGAACCCAGTACTTC
few,TRBV5-1,TRBJ2-1,.,CASSLLPGLHNEQFF,TGCGCCAGCAGCTTACTACCGGGACTTCACAATGAGCAGTTCTTC
once,TRBV2,TRBJ2-7,.,CASSEVVVGEQYF,TGTGCCAGCAGTGAAGTCGTGGTTGGCGAGCAGTACTTC
once,TRBV20-1,TRBJ1-3,.,CSARGYRDWGNTIYF,TGCAGTGCTAGAGGGTACAGGGACTGGGGAAACACCATATATTTT
.,TRBV6-5,TRBJ1-1,.,CASSSGLGNTEAFF,TGTGCCAGCAGTTCGGGACTGGGGAACACTGAAGCTTTCTTT
.,TRBV7-3,TRBJ1-1,.,CASSFRAPRSMNTEAFF,TGTGCCAGCAGCTTCAGGGCCCCGAGGAGTATGAACACTGAAGCTTTCTTT
.,TRBV6-2/TRBV6-3,TRBJ2-5,TRBD2,CASSYISPSGYQETQYF,TGTGCCAGCAGTTACATATCTCCTAGCGGCTACCAAGAGACCCAGTACTTC
.,TRBV6-5,TRBJ1-5,.,CASSYGANSNQPQHF,TGTGCCAGCAGTTACGGGGCCAATAGCAATCAGCCCCAGCATTTT
.,TRBV7-3,TRBJ1-1,TRBD1,CASISTTGDGDTEAFF,TGTGCCAGCATCTCTACGACAGGGGACGGGGATACTGAAGCTTTCTTT
.,TRBV27,TRBJ2-7,TRBD1,CASSFSQGARAYEQYF,TGTGCCAGCAGTTTTTCGCAGGGGGCGAGGGCCTACGAGCAGTACTTC
.,TRBV5-1,TRBJ2-1,.,CASSSQSNNEQFF,TGCGCCAGCAGCTCCCAATCAAACAATGAGCAGTTCTTC
few,TRBV5-1,TRBJ1-4,.,CASRHGGRPANEKLFF,TGCGCCAGCAGGCACGGGGGCAGGCCCGCTAATGAAAAACTGTTTTTT
few,TRBV6-1,TRBJ1-2,TRBD1,CASSEVTGGAHYGYTF,TGTGCCAGCAGTGAAGTAACAGGGGGCGCTCACTATGGCTACACCTTC
few,TRBV6-6,TRBJ2-5,TRBD2,CATTPRGGPSETQYF,TGTGCCACCACGCCCCGGGGGGGGCCTAGTGAGACCCAGTACTTC
few,TRBV7-2,TRBJ1-1,.,CASSFEGSTEAFF,TGTGCCAGCAGCTTTGAGGGGTCCACTGAAGCTTTCTTT
few,TRBV7-2,TRBJ2-1,TRBD2,CAGSLRTSGGNEQFF,TGTGCCGGCAGCCTTCGGACTAGCGGGGGGAATGAGCAGTTCTTC
few,TRBV7-6,TRBJ2-5,.,CASSLGKYQETQYF,TGTGCCAGCAGCTTAGGGAAGTACCAAGAGACCCAGTACTTC
.,TRBV7-2,TRBJ1-2,.,CASREGPSRNYGYTF,TGTGCCAGCAGGGAGGGACCGAGCCGGAACTATGGCTACACCTTC
.,TRBV12-3/TRBV12-4,TRBJ1-1,.,CASRGDTAEAFF,TGTGCCAGCAGGGGGGATACGGCTGAAGCTTTCTTT
.,TRBV12-3/TRBV12-4,TRBJ2-1,TRBD2,CASSYRGSGGATYYNGQFF,TGTGCCAGCAGTTACCGGGGTAGCGGGGGGGCCACGTATTACAATGGGCAGTTCTTC
.,TRBV5-5,TRBJ2-3,.,CASSLSPFPSTDTQYF,TGTGCCAGCAGCTTGAGTCCTTTTCCTAGCACAGATACGCAGTATTTT
.,TRBV12-3/TRBV12-4,TRBJ2-1,.,CASKRNEQFF,TGTGCCAGCAAGAGGAATGAGCAGTTCTTC
.,TRBV6-2/TRBV6-3,TRBJ1-5,TRBD1,CASRWGQGGQPQHF,TGTGCCAGCAGGTGGGGACAGGGAGGTCAGCCCCAGCATTTT
.,TRBV19,TRBJ2-5,.,CASGPSTGVETQYF,TGTGCCAGTGGCCCCTCTACAGGAGTGGAGACCCAGTACTTC
many,TRBV6-5,TRBJ2-3,.,CASRALGDTQYF,TGTGCCAGCAGAGCTCTAGGTGATACGCAGTATTTT
few,TRBV7-9,TRBJ2-3,.,CSSSFDFTQYF,TGTTCCAGCAGCTTTGATTTTACGCAGTATTTT
.,TRBV20-1,TRBJ2-3,.,CSALSDLRDRQYF,TGCAGTGCCCTTTCCGATTTAAGAGATAGGCAGTATTTT
.,TRBV10-3,TRBJ2-7,TRBD1,CAIKRPGQGTYEQYF,TGTGCCATCAAGAGGCCGGGACAGGGGACCTACGAGCAGTACTTC
.,TRBV7-2,TRBJ2-1,.,CASSLFFAGNEQFF,TGTGCCAGCAGCTTGTTCTTCGCCGGCAATGAGCAGTTCTTC
.,TRBV7-2,TRBJ2-1,.,CASTLQEYNEQFF,TGTGCCAGCACCTTACAGGAGTACAATGAGCAGTTCTTC
.,TRBV5-5,TRBJ1-3,.,CASSLVVAGSGNTIYF,TGTGCCAGCAGCTTGGTGGTTGCGGGGTCAGGAAACACCATATATTTT
.,TRBV30,TRBJ2-7,TRBD1,CAWQTGNYEQYF,TGTGCCTGGCAGACAGGGAACTACGAGCAGTACTTC
.,TRBV5-1,TRBJ1-1,.,CASSFATGDTEAFF,TGCGCCAGCAGCTTCGCAACGGGCGACACTGAAGCTTTCTTT
.,TRBV6-6,TRBJ1-2,TRBD1,CASIGGQGPNYGYTF,TGTGCCAGCATTGGGGGACAGGGACCTAACTATGGCTACACCTTC
.,TRBV9,TRBJ1-2,.,CASSVAGTGGYTF,TGTGCCAGCAGCGTAGCAGGGACTGGTGGCTACACCTTC